These 23 T cell receptor beta chains were sequenced from one sample in a study of CD8 T cells in ankylosing spondylitis. Study-wide points: Several highly homologous variants formed a TCR beta motif that appeared characteristic of ankylosing spondylitis blood.

TCRdb analysed the 5' RACE reads with MiXCR anew, one entry per CDR3 protein. Among roughly 370,000 distinct CDR3 sequences listed, approximately 20% were seen once. Antigens for these TCRs are unknown. Sequencing was performed on blood, either unsorted or a sorted T cell fraction (not recorded which). The source is a male donor with ankylosing spondylitis.

This clonotype was picked up a small number of times. This chain links TRBV12-3 or TRBV12-4 with TRBJ2-3, with D unresolved. Trimming took off 6 bases at V and 2 bases at J, with 12 bases between the two ends. The CDR3 runs to 14 residues. DNA of the CDR3: TGTGCCAGCAGGCCCGTCAGTACCACAGATACGCAGTATTTT. Translation gives CASRPVSTTDTQYF.

This clonotype was observed a few times. V is TRBV20-1 and J is TRBJ2-5; 10 bases map to TRBD2. Unmatched junction bases numbered 24, after V lost 4 bases and J lost 7 bases. The CDR3 runs to 19 residues. The germline V gene encodes CDR1 DFQATT and CDR2 SNEGSKA (reference sequence). The CDR3 coding sequence is TGCAGTGCTACGACCGGGACTAGCGAGATTTCTGTCAGTTTCGGGACCCAGTACTTC. Protein: CSATTGTSEISVSFGTQYF.

This clonotype was observed many times. The chain couples TRBV20-1 to TRBJ2-3; D is unclear. V was trimmed by 1 base and J by 0 bases, leaving 8 bases between them. The CDR3 is 14 amino acids. The germline V gene has CDR1 DFQATT and CDR2 SNEGSKA (reference sequence). CDR3 nucleotides: TGCAGTGCTAGAGTAGCAGGTAGCACAGATACGCAGTATTTT. Protein sequence: CSARVAGSTDTQYF.

This clonotype was found a few times. The gene calls are TRBV6-5 and TRBJ2-1, with 8 bases aligning to TRBD2. V lost 2 bases to trimming and J lost 4 bases; unmatched junction nucleotides: 7. Germline CDR1 and CDR2: MNHEY and SVGAGI. This CDR3 contains 16 residues. This chain's CDR3 is CASSYQFGRVYNEQFF. DNA for the CDR3: TGTGCCAGCAGTTACCAGTTCGGGAGGGTATACAATGAGCAGTTCTTC.

This clonotype was seen more than once but under ten times. The chain combines TRBV5-6 with TRBJ2-3; D perhaps matches TRBD2 (6 bases). V lost 1 base and J 3 bases, leaving 12 bases between the germline ends. This CDR3 is 15 amino acids long. The V gene's germline CDR1 is SGHDT and CDR2 YYEEEE. This CDR3 is CASSLYGGDTDTQYF. Here the CDR3 DNA reads TGTGCCAGCAGCTTGTACGGGGGTGATACAGATACGCAGTATTTT.

This clonotype has just a few counts. This chain joins TRBV27 and TRBJ2-2; D call uncertain. Trimming shortened V by 4 bases and J by 5 bases, and 11 bases separated the two germline ends. CDR1 MNHEY and CDR2 SMNVEV come from the germline V gene (reference sequence). This CDR3 is built from 14 residues. CDR3 nucleotides: TGTGCCAGCAGTTGGAACAGAGTTACCGGGGAGCTGTTTTTT. Protein: CASSWNRVTGELFF.

The chain recombines TRBV25-1 with TRBJ2-3; TRBD1 aligns across 8 bases. With 3 bases clipped from V and 2 bases from J, the junction kept 10 bases outside the gene matches. From germline, CDR1 is MGHDK and CDR2 SYGVNS. CDR3 length: 17 amino acids. The CDR3 spells CASSDFIQGAVTDTQYF. The CDR3 bases are TGTGCCAGCAGTGATTTTATCCAGGGGGCTGTCACAGATACGCAGTATTTT.

The J gene is TRBJ1-5, the V gene TRBV28; tentative D call: TRBD1 (5 bases). V lost 6 bases and J 4 bases, leaving 16 bases between the germline ends. Germline loops: CDR1 MDHEN, CDR2 SYDVKM. CDR3 length: 15 residues. CDR3 DNA: TGTGCCAGCAGACCACCCGGGACCGAAAATCAGCCCCAGCATTTT. It is translated as CASRPPGTENQPQHF.

The V gene is TRBV7-9, the J gene TRBJ1-1, with unresolved D. The CDR3 length is 13 residues. CDR1 and CDR2 from the germline V gene are SEHNR and FQNEAQ (reference sequence). Trimming took 10 bases from V and 4 from J, leaving 16 bases between them. The CDR3 loop is CATKSRSGTEAFF. In DNA, the CDR3 is TGTGCCACCAAGTCGAGGTCGGGCACTGAAGCTTTCTTT.

The sample holds a few counts of this clonotype. The chain is built from TRBV3-1 and TRBJ2-1; 13 bases are a match to TRBD2. J was trimmed by 5 bases and V by 0 bases; bases with no gene match: 4. The V gene's germline CDR1 is LGHDT and CDR2 YNNKEL (reference sequence). This CDR3 has 17 amino acids. The CDR3 region is CASSQDFGTSGDNEQFF. The CDR3 nucleotides read TGTGCCAGCAGCCAAGATTTCGGGACTAGCGGGGACAATGAGCAGTTCTTC.

This clonotype was seen only a few times. V is TRBV6-2 or TRBV6-3 and J is TRBJ2-7, with 8 bases lining up with TRBD2. The CDR3 has 15 residues. The junction had 10 bases not matched to a gene; V was cut back by 7 bases and J by 2 bases. The germline V gene encodes CDR1 MNHEY and CDR2 SVGEGT. CDR3 nucleotides: TGTGCCAGCATCAAGAGCGGGAGCCCCCCCTACGAGCAGTACTTC. The encoded protein is CASIKSGSPPYEQYF.

This clonotype showed up many times. This chain uses TRBV29-1 with TRBJ2-1; D is undetermined. Between the trimmed V and J ends, which lost 8 bases and 9 bases, there was a span of 20 bases. The length of the CDR3 is 13 residues. Germline assignment: CDR1 SQVTM and CDR2 ANQGSEA. CDR3 amino acids: CSSRRTGTGEQFF. The DNA of the CDR3 is TGCAGCTCTCGAAGGACCGGTACCGGTGAGCAGTTCTTC.

This clonotype was picked up a small number of times. V usage is TRBV10-3 and J usage is TRBJ2-5; D may be TRBD1 (5 bases). The CDR3 totals 14 residues. Germline lookup yields CDR1 ENHRY and CDR2 SYGVKD. V shed 4 bases and J shed 5 bases, with 14 bases lying between them. In nucleotides, the CDR3 is TGTGCCATCAGTGCTGGGGCCCCGCGGGAGACCCAGTACTTC. Its protein product is CAISAGAPRETQYF.

V gene TRBV7-3 combines with J gene TRBJ2-1; 10 bases match TRBD1. The CDR3 runs to 14 residues. Germline CDR1 reads SGHTA; CDR2 reads FQGTGA. Trimming took 1 base from V and 7 from J; bases not matched to a gene: 1. CDR3 coding DNA: TGTGCCAGCAGCTTAAGACAGGGGGCTAATGAGCAGTTCTTC. It translates to CASSLRQGANEQFF.

This clonotype was seen a few times. The V and J genes are TRBV2 and TRBJ2-7; TRBD1 or TRBD2 may be the D gene (5 bases each). The CDR3 is made up of 14 amino acids. The V end lost 3 bases, the J end lost 2 bases, and 11 bases lay between the germline ends. CDR1 and CDR2 (germline): SNHLY, FYNNEI. CDR3 DNA sequence: TGTGCCAGCAGTGACCGACGGGGCCCCTACGAGCAGTACTTC. Residues: CASSDRRGPYEQYF.

This chain joins TRBV4-2 and TRBJ2-2; D is unresolved. Germline CDR1 LGHNA, CDR2 YNFKEQ. Trimming removed 3 bases at V and 0 bases at J, with 29 bases between. The CDR3 sequence is 22 residues long. CDR3 region: CASSHLGLTSRSEAPNTGELFF. CDR3 DNA sequence: TGTGCCAGCAGCCACTTGGGTCTCACGTCCCGGTCTGAGGCCCCGAACACCGGGGAGCTGTTTTTT.

This chain links TRBV10-3 with TRBJ2-3, with unresolved D. The CDR3 is 14 residues long. Germline values: CDR1 ENHRY, CDR2 SYGVKD. In DNA, the CDR3 is TGTGCGGAAGGGCGTCAAGCTAGCACAGATACGCAGTATTTT. Amino acid sequence: CAEGRQASTDTQYF.

This clonotype was detected a few times. This chain uses TRBV12-3 or TRBV12-4 with TRBJ2-7; 7 positions match TRBD2. The CDR3 has 16 amino acids. The J segment lost 5 bases and the V segment lost 4 bases, leaving 14 bases of the junction unmatched. The CDR3 reads CASSSSSGDPRDEQYF. For the CDR3, the DNA is TGTGCCAGCAGTTCGTCTAGCGGAGACCCTCGGGACGAGCAGTACTTC.

Only a few counts were recorded for this clonotype. The V and J genes are TRBV11-2 and TRBJ1-5, with no clear D. Looked up from germline, CDR1 is SGHAT and CDR2 is FQNNGV. V was clipped by 3 bases and J by 4 bases, with 7 bases between them. The CDR3 has 13 residues. This CDR3 is CASSFVGNQPQHF. As DNA, the CDR3 is TGTGCCAGCAGCTTCGTTGGAAATCAGCCCCAGCATTTT.

This clonotype was recorded a few times. V gene TRBV5-1 combines with J gene TRBJ1-2; the D gene is possibly TRBD1 (5 bases). The germline V gene encodes CDR1 SGHRS and CDR2 YFSETQ. Trimming shortened V by 0 bases and J by 7 bases, and 13 bases separated the two germline ends. The CDR3 is made up of 14 amino acids. CDR3 coding DNA: TGCGCCAGCAGCTTGGGGGACCCGCACGGTGGCTACACCTTC. This codes for CASSLGDPHGGYTF.

Details on this clonotype: The junction departs from germline at one end; a sequencing error may be responsible. The chain couples TRBV7-7 to TRBJ2-2; 10 bases are shared with TRBD2. CDR1 is SSHAT and CDR2 is FNYEAQ in the germline V gene (reference sequence). This CDR3 spans 15 amino acids. The DNA for the CDR3 is TGTGCTAGCAGCCCACTAGCGGGATTCACCGGGGAGCTGTTTTTT. Its protein is CASSPLAGFTGELFF.

The table lists this clonotype with a count of one. The V and J genes are TRBV28 and TRBJ2-4; D could derive from TRBD1 or TRBD2 (5 bases each). Trimming removed 2 bases at V and 5 bases at J, with 22 bases between. The CDR3 is 18 residues long. Per the germline V gene, CDR1 is MDHEN and CDR2 is SYDVKM. The CDR3 sequence is CASSLNIGGGEGQNIQYF. CDR3 sequence (DNA): TGTGCCAGCAGTTTAAATATCGGTGGGGGTGAGGGTCAAAACATTCAGTACTTC.

This clonotype has at least ten counts. V is TRBV9 and J is TRBJ2-4; TRBD2 matches at 13 bases. Trimming took 0 bases from V and 1 from J; bases not matched to a gene: 1. Germline V gene data show CDR1 as SGDLS and CDR2 as YYNGEE. The CDR3 consists of 17 residues. The CDR3, as DNA: TGTGCCAGCAGCGTAGGGACTAGCGGGAGCGCCAAAAACATTCAGTACTTC. Protein product: CASSVGTSGSAKNIQYF.